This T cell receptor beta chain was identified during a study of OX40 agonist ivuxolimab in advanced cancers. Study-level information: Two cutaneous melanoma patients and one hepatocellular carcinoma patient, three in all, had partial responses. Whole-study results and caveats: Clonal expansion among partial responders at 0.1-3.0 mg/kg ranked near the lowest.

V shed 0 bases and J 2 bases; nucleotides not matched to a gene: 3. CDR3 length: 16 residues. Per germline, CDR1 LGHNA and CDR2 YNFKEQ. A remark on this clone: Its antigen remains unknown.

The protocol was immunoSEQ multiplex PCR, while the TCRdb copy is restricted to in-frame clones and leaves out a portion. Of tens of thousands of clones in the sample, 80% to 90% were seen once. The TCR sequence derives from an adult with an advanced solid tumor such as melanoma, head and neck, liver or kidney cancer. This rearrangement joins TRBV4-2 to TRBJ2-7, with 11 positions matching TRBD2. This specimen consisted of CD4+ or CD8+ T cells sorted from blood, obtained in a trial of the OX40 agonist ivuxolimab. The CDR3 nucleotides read TGTGCCAGCAGCCAAGAGGCTAGCGGGAGGCCCTACGAGCAGTACTTC. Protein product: CASSQEASGRPYEQYF.